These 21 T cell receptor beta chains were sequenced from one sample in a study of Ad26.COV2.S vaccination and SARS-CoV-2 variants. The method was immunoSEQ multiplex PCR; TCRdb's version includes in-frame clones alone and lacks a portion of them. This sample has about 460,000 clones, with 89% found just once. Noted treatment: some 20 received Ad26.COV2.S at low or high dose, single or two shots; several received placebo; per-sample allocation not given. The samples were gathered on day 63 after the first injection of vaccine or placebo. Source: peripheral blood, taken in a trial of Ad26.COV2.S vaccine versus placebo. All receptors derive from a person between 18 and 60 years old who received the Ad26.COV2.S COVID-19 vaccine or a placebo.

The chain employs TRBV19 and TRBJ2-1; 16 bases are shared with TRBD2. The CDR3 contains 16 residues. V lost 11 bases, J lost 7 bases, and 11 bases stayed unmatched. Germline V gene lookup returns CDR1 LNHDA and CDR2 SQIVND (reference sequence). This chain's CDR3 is CACGTSGGAGRNEQFF. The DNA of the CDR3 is TGTGCCTGCGGGACTAGCGGGGGGGCCGGTCGGAATGAGCAGTTCTTC.

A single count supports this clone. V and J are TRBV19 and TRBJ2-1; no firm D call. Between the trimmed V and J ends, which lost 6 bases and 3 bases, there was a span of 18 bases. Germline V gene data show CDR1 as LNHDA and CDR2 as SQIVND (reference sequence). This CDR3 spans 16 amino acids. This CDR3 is CASRERIIGSYNEQFF. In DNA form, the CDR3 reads TGTGCCAGTAGAGAGCGTATTATCGGCAGCTACAATGAGCAGTTCTTC.

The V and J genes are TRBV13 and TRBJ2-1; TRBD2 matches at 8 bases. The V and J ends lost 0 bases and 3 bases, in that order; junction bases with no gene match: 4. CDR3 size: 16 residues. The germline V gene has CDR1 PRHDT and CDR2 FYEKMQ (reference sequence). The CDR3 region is CASSLGVSGIYNEQFF. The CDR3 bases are TGTGCCAGCAGCTTAGGTGTTAGCGGGATCTACAATGAGCAGTTCTTC.

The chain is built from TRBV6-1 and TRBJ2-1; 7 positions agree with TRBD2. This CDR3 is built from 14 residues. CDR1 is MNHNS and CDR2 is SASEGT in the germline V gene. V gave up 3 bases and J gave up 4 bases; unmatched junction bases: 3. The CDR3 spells CASSDTAGYNEQFF. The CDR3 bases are TGTGCCAGCAGTGATACAGCGGGGTACAATGAGCAGTTCTTC.

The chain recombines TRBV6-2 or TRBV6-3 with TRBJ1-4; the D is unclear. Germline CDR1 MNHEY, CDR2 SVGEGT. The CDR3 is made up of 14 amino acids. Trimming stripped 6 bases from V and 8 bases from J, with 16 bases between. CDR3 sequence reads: CASSHGVWREKLFF. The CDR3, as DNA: TGTGCCAGCAGCCACGGGGTATGGAGGGAAAAACTGTTTTTT.

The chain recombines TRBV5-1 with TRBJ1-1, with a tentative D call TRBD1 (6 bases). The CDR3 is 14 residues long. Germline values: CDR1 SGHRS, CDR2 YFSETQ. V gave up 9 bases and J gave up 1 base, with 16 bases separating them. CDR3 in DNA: TGCGCCACTTCTACAGGGTCAGAGAACACTGAAGCTTTCTTT. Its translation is CATSTGSENTEAFF.

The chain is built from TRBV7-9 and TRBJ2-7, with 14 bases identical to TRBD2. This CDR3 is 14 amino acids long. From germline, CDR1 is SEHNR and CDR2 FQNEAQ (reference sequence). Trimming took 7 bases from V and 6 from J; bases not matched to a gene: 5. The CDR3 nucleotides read TGTGCCAGCACCCCCGGACTAGCGGGAGGCGAGCAGTACTTC. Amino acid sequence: CASTPGLAGGEQYF.

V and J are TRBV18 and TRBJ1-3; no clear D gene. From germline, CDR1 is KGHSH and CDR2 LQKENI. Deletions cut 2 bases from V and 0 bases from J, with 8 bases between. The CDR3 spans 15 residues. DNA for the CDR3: TGTGCCAGCTCACCAGAGGGTTACTCTGGAAACACCATATATTTT. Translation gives CASSPEGYSGNTIYF.

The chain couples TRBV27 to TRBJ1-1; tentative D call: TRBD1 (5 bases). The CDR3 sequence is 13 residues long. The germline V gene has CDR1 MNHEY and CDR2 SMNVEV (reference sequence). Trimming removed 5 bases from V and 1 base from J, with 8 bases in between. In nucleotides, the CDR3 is TGTGCCAGCAGTATGACAGCGAACACTGAAGCTTTCTTT. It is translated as CASSMTANTEAFF.

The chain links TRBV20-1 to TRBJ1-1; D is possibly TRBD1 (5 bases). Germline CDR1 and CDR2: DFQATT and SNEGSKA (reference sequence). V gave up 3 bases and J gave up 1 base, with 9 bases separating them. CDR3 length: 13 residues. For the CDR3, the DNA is TGCAGTGCTAGTTACAGGTCGAACACTGAAGCTTTCTTT. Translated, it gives CSASYRSNTEAFF.

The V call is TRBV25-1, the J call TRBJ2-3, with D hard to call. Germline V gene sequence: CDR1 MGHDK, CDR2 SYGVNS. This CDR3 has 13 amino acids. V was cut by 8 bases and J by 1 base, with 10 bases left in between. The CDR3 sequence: CASGQAGTDTQYF. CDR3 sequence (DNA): TGTGCCAGCGGGCAGGCGGGCACAGATACGCAGTATTTT.

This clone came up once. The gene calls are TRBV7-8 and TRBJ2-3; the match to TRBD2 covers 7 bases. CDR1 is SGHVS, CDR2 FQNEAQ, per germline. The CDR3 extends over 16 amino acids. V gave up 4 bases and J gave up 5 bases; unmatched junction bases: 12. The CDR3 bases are TGTGCCAGCAGCTCAACCCTACCACGGGGGGAAGATACGCAGTATTTT. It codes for CASSSTLPRGEDTQYF.

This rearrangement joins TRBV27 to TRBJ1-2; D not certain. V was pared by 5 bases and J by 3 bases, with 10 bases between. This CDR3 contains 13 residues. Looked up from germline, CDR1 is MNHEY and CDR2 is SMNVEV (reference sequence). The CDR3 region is CASSPGSYYGYTF. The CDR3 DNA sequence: TGTGCCAGCAGTCCTGGGTCCTACTATGGCTACACCTTC.

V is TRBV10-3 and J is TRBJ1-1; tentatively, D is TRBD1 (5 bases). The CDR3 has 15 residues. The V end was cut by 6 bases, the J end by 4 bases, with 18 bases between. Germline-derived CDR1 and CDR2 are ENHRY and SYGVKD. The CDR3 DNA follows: TGTGCCATCAGGCCTTCGGGGGGAAGGAGCACTGAAGCTTTCTTT. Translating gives CAIRPSGGRSTEAFF.

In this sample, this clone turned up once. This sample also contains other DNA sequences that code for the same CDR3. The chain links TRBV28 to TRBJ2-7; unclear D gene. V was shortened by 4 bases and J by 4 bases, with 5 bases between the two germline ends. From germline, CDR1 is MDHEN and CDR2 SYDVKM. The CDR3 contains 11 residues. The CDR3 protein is CASSSQYEQYF. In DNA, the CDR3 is TGTGCCAGCAGTTCACAGTACGAGCAGTACTTC.

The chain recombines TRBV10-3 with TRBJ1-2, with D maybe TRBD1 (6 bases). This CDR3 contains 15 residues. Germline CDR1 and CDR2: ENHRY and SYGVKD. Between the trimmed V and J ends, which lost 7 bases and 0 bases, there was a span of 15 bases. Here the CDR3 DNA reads TGTGCCATCACGGGGGGCAGGGTACCTAACTATGGCTACACCTTC. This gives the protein CAITGGRVPNYGYTF.

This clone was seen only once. The CDR3 nucleotides are TGTGCCAGCAGTTACTCGGATACCGGGGGCGGCTATGAGCAGTTCTTC. Its translation: CASSYSDTGGGYEQFF. The genes are TRBV6-6 and TRBJ2-1; D tentatively reads TRBD1 or TRBD2 (6 bases each). Germline loops: CDR1 MNHNY, CDR2 SVGAGI (reference sequence). The V and J ends lost 0 bases and 8 bases respectively, with 17 bases between them. The length of the CDR3 is 16 residues.

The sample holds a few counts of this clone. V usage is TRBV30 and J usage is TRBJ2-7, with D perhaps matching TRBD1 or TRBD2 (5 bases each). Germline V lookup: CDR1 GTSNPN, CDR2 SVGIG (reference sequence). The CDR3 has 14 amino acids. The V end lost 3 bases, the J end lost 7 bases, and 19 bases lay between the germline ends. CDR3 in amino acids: CAWRPPGNSGEQYF. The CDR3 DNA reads TGTGCCTGGAGACCCCCAGGGAACTCGGGGGAGCAGTACTTC. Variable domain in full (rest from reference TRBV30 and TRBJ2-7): SQTIHQWPATLVQPVGSPLSLECTVEGTSNPNLYWYRQAAGRGLQLLFYSVGIGQISSEVPQNLSASRPQDRQFILSSKKLLLSDSGFYLCAWRPPGNSGEQYFGPGTRLTVT.

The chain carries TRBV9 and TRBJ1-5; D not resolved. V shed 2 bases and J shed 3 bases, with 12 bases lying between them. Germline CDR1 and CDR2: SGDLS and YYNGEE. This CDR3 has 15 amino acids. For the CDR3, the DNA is TGTGCCAGCAGCGTTGGGCAGGCCTTCAATCAGCCCCAGCATTTT. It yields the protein CASSVGQAFNQPQHF.

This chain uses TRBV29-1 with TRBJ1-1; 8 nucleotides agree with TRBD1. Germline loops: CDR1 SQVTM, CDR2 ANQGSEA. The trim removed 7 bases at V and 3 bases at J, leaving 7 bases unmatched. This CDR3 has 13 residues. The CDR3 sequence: CSAKDRVDTEAFF. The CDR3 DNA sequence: TGCAGCGCTAAGGACAGGGTCGACACTGAAGCTTTCTTT.

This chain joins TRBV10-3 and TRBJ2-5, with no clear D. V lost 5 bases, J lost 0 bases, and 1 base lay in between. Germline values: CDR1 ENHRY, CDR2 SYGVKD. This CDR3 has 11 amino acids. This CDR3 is CAISNQETQYF. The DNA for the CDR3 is TGTGCCATCAGTAACCAAGAGACCCAGTACTTC.